A single sample gave rise to the 30 T cell receptor beta chains below, sequenced in a study of T cell responses to AZD1222 COVID-19 vaccine. Some clones are missing from TCRdb's copy, which holds only in-frame ones; the method was immunoSEQ multiplex PCR. The repertoire has around 130,000 clones, 85% to 90% of them found once; the top ten carry around 12%. Sequences were derived from peripheral blood, sampled on day 0 of AZD1222 vaccination. All receptors derive from an adult in good health.

The V and J genes are TRBV6-5 and TRBJ1-3; D gene ambiguous. Between the trimmed V and J ends, which lost 10 bases and 2 bases, there was a span of 9 bases. The CDR3 length is 12 residues. Germline CDR1 reads MNHEY; CDR2 reads SVGAGI. The chain's CDR3 is CATHETGNTIYF. For the CDR3, the DNA is TGTGCCACCCACGAAACTGGAAACACCATATATTTT.

CDR3 in amino acids: CSASASGGVSYEQFF. The CDR3, as DNA: TGCAGTGCTAGTGCTAGCGGGGGGGTGTCGTATGAGCAGTTCTTC. V gene TRBV20-1 combines with J gene TRBJ2-1; the match to TRBD2 covers 12 bases. Germline V gene data show CDR1 as DFQATT and CDR2 as SNEGSKA (reference sequence). Trimming removed 3 bases from V and 8 bases from J; junction bases left unmatched: 8. This CDR3 comprises 15 residues.

The gene calls are TRBV5-1 and TRBJ1-6; 8 positions match TRBD1. V shed 0 bases, J shed 9 bases, and the junction held 5 bases outside the gene matches. The CDR3 is 15 residues long. CDR1 SGHRS and CDR2 YFSETQ come from the germline V gene. Written as DNA, the CDR3 is TGCGCCAGCAGCTTGGAGGGGACAGGTTTTTCACCCCTCCACTTT. Protein product: CASSLEGTGFSPLHF. The full variable domain, in which reference TRBV5-1 and TRBJ1-6 provide the parts outside the CDR3, is KAGVTQTPRYLIKTRGQQVTLSCSPISGHRSVSWYQQTPGQGLQFLFEYFSETQRNKGNFPGRFSGRQFSNSRSEMNVSTLELGDSALYLCASSLEGTGFSPLHFGNGTRLTVT.

This chain connects TRBV9 to TRBJ2-1, with D perhaps given as TRBD1 or TRBD2 (5 bases each). CDR1 SGDLS and CDR2 YYNGEE come from the germline V gene. This CDR3 has 15 amino acids. The V end lost 4 bases, the J end lost 0 bases, and 11 bases lay between the germline ends. CDR3 amino acids: CASSSPGTSYNEQFF. In nucleotides, the CDR3 is TGTGCCAGCAGCTCCCCCGGGACCTCCTACAATGAGCAGTTCTTC. Looking up the rest from reference TRBV9 and TRBJ2-1 gives the full variable domain: DSGVTQTPKHLITATGQRVTLRCSPRSGDLSVYWYQQSLDQGLQFLIQYYNGEERAKGNILERFSAQQFPDLHSELNLSSLELGDSALYFCASSSPGTSYNEQFFGPGTRLTVL.

The chain uses TRBV28 and TRBJ1-2; D not certain. This CDR3 is 12 amino acids long. The V end lost 5 bases, the J end lost 3 bases, and 7 bases lay between the germline ends. Germline V gives CDR1 MDHEN, CDR2 SYDVKM. CDR3 in DNA: TGTGCCAGCAGTATACGTGACTATGGCTACACCTTC. It codes for CASSIRDYGYTF.

The chain is built from TRBV6-6 and TRBJ2-7; D might be TRBD1 or TRBD2, each matching 5 bases. V was cut by 5 bases and J by 3 bases, with 11 bases left in between. Germline V gives CDR1 MNHNY, CDR2 SVGAGI (reference sequence). This CDR3 has 13 amino acids. CDR3 region: CASSPRDRYEQYF. CDR3 DNA: TGTGCCAGCAGTCCCCGGGACCGCTACGAGCAGTACTTC.

In the case of this clone: The identical CDR3 is also encoded by other nucleotide sequences in the sample. The rearrangement uses TRBV11-2 and TRBJ2-7; TRBD1 matches 7 bases. This CDR3 spans 15 amino acids. Germline lookup yields CDR1 SGHAT and CDR2 FQNNGV. J gave up 3 bases and V 1 base, and 6 bases lay outside the gene matches. CDR3 sequence: CASSLGPPGGYEQYF. DNA for the CDR3: TGTGCCAGCAGCTTAGGCCCACCAGGGGGCTACGAGCAGTACTTC. The entire variable domain, with the rest obtained from reference TRBV11-2 and TRBJ2-7, is as follows: EAGVAQSPRYKIIEKRQSVAFWCNPISGHATLYWYQQILGQGPKLLIQFQNNGVVDDSQLPKDRFSAERLKGVDSTLKIQPAKLEDSAVYLCASSLGPPGGYEQYFGPGTRLTVT.

This clone has only a few counts. This rearrangement joins TRBV21-1 to TRBJ1-3. TRBV21-1 is a known pseudogene. The CDR3 consists of 17 residues. The CDR3 DNA is TGTGCCAGCAGTCGCGCGAGGACCGATAGCTCTGGAAACACCATATATTTT. Translation gives CASSRARTDSSGNTIYF.

V and J are TRBV4-3 and TRBJ2-7; D call uncertain. This CDR3 comprises 14 residues. The V end was cut by 0 bases, the J end by 1 base, with 7 bases between. Germline V gene lookup returns CDR1 LGHNA and CDR2 YSLEER. The CDR3 nucleotides read TGCGCCAGCAGCCAAGATCGCCAATCCTACGAGCAGTACTTC. It is translated as CASSQDRQSYEQYF.

This clone occurred a few times. The J gene is TRBJ2-1, the V gene TRBV15; 10 nucleotides match TRBD2. The germline V gene encodes CDR1 LNHNV and CDR2 YYDKDF (reference sequence). J was trimmed by 0 bases and V by 3 bases; bases with no gene match: 17. This CDR3 is built from 21 residues. The CDR3 coding sequence is TGTGCCACCAGCAGGGATGACTGGGCTAGCGGGGGTTCTAGCTCCTACAATGAGCAGTTCTTC. Translated: CATSRDDWASGGSSSYNEQFF.

The chain joins TRBV30 to TRBJ1-3; TRBD1 is a possible D gene (5 bases). Trimming stripped 7 bases from V and 0 bases from J, with 13 bases between. The V gene's germline CDR1 is GTSNPN and CDR2 SVGIG (reference sequence). This CDR3 contains 14 residues. The CDR3 bases are TGTGCCTCAGAGACAGTGTACTCTGGAAACACCATATATTTT. Translated, it gives CASETVYSGNTIYF. Supplemented by reference TRBV30 and TRBJ1-3, the full variable domain reads SQTIHQWPATLVQPVGSPLSLECTVEGTSNPNLYWYRQAAGRGLQLLFYSVGIGQISSEVPQNLSASRPQDRQFILSSKKLLLSDSGFYLCASETVYSGNTIYFGEGSWLTVV.

This chain uses TRBV5-1 with TRBJ1-1; possibly TRBD1 for D (5 bases). The CDR3 is made up of 14 amino acids. Trimming took 3 bases from V and 2 from J, leaving 11 bases between them. Per germline, CDR1 SGHRS and CDR2 YFSETQ. Written as DNA, the CDR3 is TGCGCCAGCAGCTGGCGGACACCTAACACTGAAGCTTTCTTT. Translated: CASSWRTPNTEAFF.

The chain carries TRBV5-4 and TRBJ1-5; D is ambiguous. Trimming shortened V by 2 bases and J by 2 bases, and 14 bases separated the two germline ends. Germline lookup yields CDR1 SGHNT and CDR2 YYREEE (reference sequence). There are 16 residues in the CDR3. The CDR3 region has the DNA TGTGCCAGCAGCTTAGACGCTGGACGCGGCAATCAGCCCCAGCATTTT. This encodes CASSLDAGRGNQPQHF. The full variable domain, completed using reference TRBV5-4 and TRBJ1-5, is ETGVTQSPTHLIKTRGQQVTLRCSSQSGHNTVSWYQQALGQGPQFIFQYYREEENGRGNFPPRFSGLQFPNYSSELNVNALELDDSALYLCASSLDAGRGNQPQHFGDGTRLSIL.

The rearrangement joins TRBV5-4 to TRBJ1-1; weak D call: TRBD1 (5 bases). The CDR3 runs 15 residues. V lost 5 bases and J 0 bases, leaving 14 bases between the germline ends. Germline values: CDR1 SGHNT, CDR2 YYREEE (reference sequence). The CDR3 loop is CASRSGGNLNTEAFF. CDR3 bases: TGTGCCAGCAGGTCGGGGGGAAACCTGAACACTGAAGCTTTCTTT.

This rearrangement joins TRBV19 to TRBJ1-5; TRBD1 is a possible D gene (5 bases). This CDR3 comprises 15 residues. Trimming took off 7 bases at V and 6 bases at J, with 19 bases between the two ends. CDR1 is LNHDA and CDR2 is SQIVND in the germline V gene (reference sequence). CDR3 nucleotides: TGTGCCAGTACCATGAAGGGAGGGGCTGGTCAGCCCCAGCATTTT. Its translation: CASTMKGGAGQPQHF. The whole variable domain, remainder taken from reference TRBV19 and TRBJ1-5, is DGGITQSPKYLFRKEGQNVTLSCEQNLNHDAMYWYRQDPGQGLRLIYYSQIVNDFQKGDIAEGYSVSREKKESFPLTVTSAQKNPTAFYLCASTMKGGAGQPQHFGDGTRLSIL.

The rearrangement joins TRBV7-9 to TRBJ1-2, with 9 bases matching TRBD1. The trim removed 5 bases at V and 7 bases at J, leaving 11 bases unmatched. Germline V gives CDR1 SEHNR, CDR2 FQNEAQ (reference sequence). CDR3 length: 15 amino acids. CDR3 bases: TGTGCCAGCAGCCTAGGAGTAACGGGACAGGGTGGCTACACCTTC. Its translation is CASSLGVTGQGGYTF.

The V call is TRBV30, the J call TRBJ1-1; no clear D. Trimming took off 3 bases at V and 5 bases at J, with 13 bases between the two ends. The CDR3 runs to 13 residues. From germline, CDR1 is GTSNPN and CDR2 SVGIG (reference sequence). The CDR3 here is CAWSFSENTEAFF. Written as DNA, the CDR3 is TGTGCCTGGAGCTTCTCCGAGAATACTGAAGCTTTCTTT. Complete variable domain (other parts from reference TRBV30 and TRBJ1-1): SQTIHQWPATLVQPVGSPLSLECTVEGTSNPNLYWYRQAAGRGLQLLFYSVGIGQISSEVPQNLSASRPQDRQFILSSKKLLLSDSGFYLCAWSFSENTEAFFGQGTRLTVV.

The chain recombines TRBV30 with TRBJ2-7; D is unresolved. The CDR3 spans 14 residues. Trimming took 2 bases from V and 5 from J, leaving 16 bases between them. Germline CDR1 and CDR2: GTSNPN and SVGIG (reference sequence). The CDR3 is CAWSLTFSPNEQYF. In DNA, the CDR3 is TGTGCCTGGAGTCTCACTTTTTCCCCTAACGAGCAGTACTTC.

In this sample, this clone turned up once. The rearrangement uses TRBV7-9 and TRBJ1-1, with D uncertain. From germline, CDR1 is SEHNR and CDR2 FQNEAQ (reference sequence). The V end lost 1 base, the J end lost 3 bases, and 9 bases lay between the germline ends. This CDR3 has 14 residues. CDR3 loop: CASSLVLKYTEAFF. The CDR3 nucleotides read TGTGCCAGCAGCTTAGTACTCAAGTACACTGAAGCTTTCTTT.

This chain uses TRBV18 with TRBJ1-2, with D perhaps TRBD1 (5 bases). The CDR3 sequence is 15 residues long. Germline V lookup: CDR1 KGHSH, CDR2 LQKENI. V lost 0 bases, J lost 4 bases, and 12 bases lay in between. For the CDR3, the DNA is TGTGCCAGCTCACCACCCAGGGCTGTTGGCTATGGCTACACCTTC. It specifies CASSPPRAVGYGYTF.

The J gene is TRBJ2-2, the V gene TRBV30; D gene ambiguous. In germline, CDR1 is GTSNPN, CDR2 SVGIG (reference sequence). The CDR3 length is 13 residues. V was clipped by 4 bases and J by 7 bases, with 13 bases between them. The CDR3 nucleotides are TGTGCCTGGAAAGGAACGGGCAACGGGGAGCTGTTTTTT. Its protein product is CAWKGTGNGELFF.

In this sample, this clone turned up once. V and J are TRBV2 and TRBJ2-7, with 8 bases fitting TRBD2. The CDR3 covers 14 residues. Germline values: CDR1 SNHLY, CDR2 FYNNEI. Trimming removed 6 bases from V and 6 bases from J; junction bases left unmatched: 10. The CDR3 loop is CASSPKGTRGEQYF. The CDR3 coding sequence is TGTGCCAGCAGCCCGAAAGGGACTAGAGGCGAGCAGTACTTC.

This rearrangement joins TRBV9 to TRBJ1-1; no clear D. The V end lost 3 bases, the J end lost 5 bases, and 17 bases lay between the germline ends. The CDR3 totals 15 residues. Germline lookup yields CDR1 SGDLS and CDR2 YYNGEE. This CDR3 is CASSESPLRGTEAFF. The DNA for the CDR3 is TGTGCCAGCAGCGAGTCCCCTCTCCGGGGAACTGAAGCTTTCTTT.

This chain connects TRBV7-9 to TRBJ2-5; D uncertain. Germline V CDR1 and CDR2: SEHNR, FQNEAQ (reference sequence). Trimming stripped 3 bases from V and 2 bases from J, with 7 bases between. This CDR3 contains 13 residues. CDR3 in amino acids: CASSFGVQETQYF. In nucleotides, the CDR3 is TGTGCCAGCAGCTTTGGGGTACAAGAGACCCAGTACTTC.

The table lists this clone with a few counts. This chain connects TRBV6-5 to TRBJ1-1; 10 bases align to TRBD1. J was trimmed by 4 bases and V by 7 bases; bases with no gene match: 9. This CDR3 is 15 amino acids long. Looked up from germline, CDR1 is MNHEY and CDR2 is SVGAGI. This CDR3 reads CASTSDRGSSTEAFF. The CDR3 bases are TGTGCCAGCACCTCGGACAGGGGGTCTTCCACTGAAGCTTTCTTT.

The chain combines TRBV7-8 with TRBJ1-5; D may be TRBD1 (6 bases). Germline V CDR1 and CDR2: SGHVS, FQNEAQ. The CDR3 has 16 residues. V lost 4 bases and J 2 bases, leaving 15 bases between the germline ends. The CDR3 DNA reads TGTGCCAGCAGCTCGCTTAGGACAGCAGGCAATCAGCCCCAGCATTTT. Its protein product is CASSSLRTAGNQPQHF. The full variable domain, in which reference TRBV7-8 and TRBJ1-5 provide the parts outside the CDR3, is GAGVSQSPRYKVAKRGQDVALRCDPISGHVSLFWYQQALGQGPEFLTYFQNEAQLDKSGLPSDRFFAERPEGSVSTLKIQRTQQEDSAVYLCASSSLRTAGNQPQHFGDGTRLSIL.

The chain employs TRBV5-5 and TRBJ1-1; D remains unclear. V was trimmed by 4 bases and J by 6 bases, leaving 10 bases between them. The CDR3 has 12 amino acids. Germline V gene lookup returns CDR1 SGHKS and CDR2 YYEKEE (reference sequence). CDR3 coding DNA: TGTGCCAGCAGCCTCAATGGGGCTGAAGCTTTCTTT. Its translation is CASSLNGAEAFF.

CDR3 region: CASSLHPSGQGRYTDTQYF. The CDR3 DNA reads TGCGCCAGCAGCTTACATCCAAGTGGCCAGGGGAGGTACACAGATACGCAGTATTTT. The chain employs TRBV5-1 and TRBJ2-3; possibly TRBD1 or TRBD2 for D (6 bases each). This CDR3 has 19 residues. In germline, CDR1 is SGHRS, CDR2 YFSETQ. Trimming left V 2 bases short and J 2 bases short, with 24 bases between.

V is TRBV5-1 and J is TRBJ1-3; D is uncertain. The CDR3 contains 21 residues. The germline V and J ends were trimmed by 0 bases and 1 base, with 26 bases remaining between them. Germline lookup yields CDR1 SGHRS and CDR2 YFSETQ. The CDR3: CASSLAPRIRSVDKSGNTIYF. CDR3 bases: TGCGCCAGCAGCTTGGCTCCCCGGATCCGATCGGTCGACAAATCTGGAAACACCATATATTTT.

This clone was recorded many times. The chain employs TRBV6-1 and TRBJ2-1; D could derive from TRBD1 or TRBD2 (5 bases each). The CDR3 is 16 residues long. Looked up from germline, CDR1 is MNHNS and CDR2 is SASEGT. V was clipped by 0 bases and J by 0 bases, with 9 bases between them. As DNA, the CDR3 is TGTGCCAGCAGTGAAGCGGCTGGGGGCTCCTACAATGAGCAGTTCTTC. Translating gives CASSEAAGGSYNEQFF.